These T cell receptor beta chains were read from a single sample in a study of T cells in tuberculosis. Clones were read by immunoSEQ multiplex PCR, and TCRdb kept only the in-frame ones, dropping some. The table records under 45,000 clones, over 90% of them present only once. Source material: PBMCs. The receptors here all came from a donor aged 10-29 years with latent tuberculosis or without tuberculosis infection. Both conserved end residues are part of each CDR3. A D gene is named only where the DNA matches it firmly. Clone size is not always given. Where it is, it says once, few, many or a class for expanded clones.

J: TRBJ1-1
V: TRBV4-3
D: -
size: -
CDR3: CASSQKLTELITEAFF
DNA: TGCGCCAGCAGCCAGAAACTGACAGAACTTATCACTGAAGCTTTCTTT

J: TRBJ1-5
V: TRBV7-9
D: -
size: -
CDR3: CASTLQGDQPQHF
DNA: TGTGCCAGCACCCTACAGGGTGACCAGCCCCAGCATTTT

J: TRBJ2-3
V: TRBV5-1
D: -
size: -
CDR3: CASIDTDTQYF
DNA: TGCGCCAGTATAGACACAGATACGCAGTATTTT

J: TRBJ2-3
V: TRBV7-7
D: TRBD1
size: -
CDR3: CASSPDLGQGAGDTQYF
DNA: TGTGCCAGCAGCCCTGACCTGGGACAGGGGGCCGGAGATACGCAGTATTTT

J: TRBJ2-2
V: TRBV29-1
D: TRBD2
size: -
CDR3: CSVSKAGVNTGELFF
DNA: TGCAGCGTTTCGAAAGCGGGGGTTAACACCGGGGAGCTGTTTTTT

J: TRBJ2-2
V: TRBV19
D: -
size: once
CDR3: CASRLLAGNTGELFF
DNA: TGTGCCAGTCGATTACTAGCAGGAAACACCGGGGAGCTGTTTTTT

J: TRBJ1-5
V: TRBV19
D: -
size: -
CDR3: CASNEDHYQPQHF
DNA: TGTGCCAGTAATGAGGATCACTATCAGCCCCAGCATTTT

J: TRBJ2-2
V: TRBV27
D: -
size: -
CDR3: CASSSRDFYTGELFF
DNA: TGTGCCAGCAGTTCCCGGGACTTTTACACCGGGGAGCTGTTTTTT

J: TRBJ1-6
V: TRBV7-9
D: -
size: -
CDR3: CASSLPPTGKGSPLHF
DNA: TGTGCCAGCAGCTTACCCCCAACAGGGAAAGGATCACCCCTCCACTTT

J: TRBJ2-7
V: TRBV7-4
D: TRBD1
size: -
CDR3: CASKTDREYYEQYF
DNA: TGTGCCAGCAAAACAGACAGGGAATACTACGAGCAGTACTTC

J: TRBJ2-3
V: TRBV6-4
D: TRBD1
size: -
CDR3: CASSAQGSRDTQYF
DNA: TGTGCCAGCAGCGCACAGGGGTCCAGGGATACGCAGTATTTT

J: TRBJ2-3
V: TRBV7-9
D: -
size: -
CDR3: CASSFGEKGTDTQYF
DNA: TGTGCCAGCAGCTTCGGGGAGAAGGGCACAGATACGCAGTATTTT

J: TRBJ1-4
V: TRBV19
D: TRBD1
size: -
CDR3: CASSINRGKRKLFF
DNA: TGTGCCAGTAGTATTAACAGGGGGAAGCGAAAACTGTTTTTT

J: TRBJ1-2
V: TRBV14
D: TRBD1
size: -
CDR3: CASSQDGTDYGYTF
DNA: TGTGCCAGCAGCCAAGATGGGACAGACTATGGCTACACCTTC

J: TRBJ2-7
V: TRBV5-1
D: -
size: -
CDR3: CASSLGPYSYEQYF
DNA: TGCGCCAGCAGCTTGGGGCCTTACTCCTACGAGCAGTACTTC

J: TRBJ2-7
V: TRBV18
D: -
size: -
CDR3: CASSLGHTLSYEQYF
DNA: TGTGCCAGCTCATTGGGACACACCCTCTCCTACGAGCAGTACTTC

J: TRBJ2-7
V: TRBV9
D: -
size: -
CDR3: CASSARDTYEQYF
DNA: TGTGCCAGCAGCGCCCGAGATACCTACGAGCAGTACTTC

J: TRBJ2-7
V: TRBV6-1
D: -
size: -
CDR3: CASSEELGTSYEQYF
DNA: TGTGCCAGCAGTGAAGAATTAGGGACAAGCTACGAGCAGTACTTC

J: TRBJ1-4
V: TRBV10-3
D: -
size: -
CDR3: CAISEQGGPTNEKLFF
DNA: TGTGCCATCAGTGAGCAGGGTGGGCCAACTAATGAAAAACTGTTTTTT

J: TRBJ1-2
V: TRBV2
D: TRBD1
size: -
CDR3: CASSGQGNYGYTF
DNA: TGTGCCAGCAGTGGACAGGGGAACTATGGCTACACCTTC

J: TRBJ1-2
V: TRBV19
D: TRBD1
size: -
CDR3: CASSDRRDRGTGYTF
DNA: TGTGCCAGTAGTGACCGCCGGGACAGGGGGACTGGCTACACCTTC

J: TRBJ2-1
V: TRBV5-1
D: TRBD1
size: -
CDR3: CASSPPTGGNEQFF
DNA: TGCGCCAGCAGCCCCCCGACAGGGGGGAATGAGCAGTTCTTC

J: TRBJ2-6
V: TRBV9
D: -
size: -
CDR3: CASSAPPSGANVLTF
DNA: TGTGCCAGCAGCGCCCCCCCGTCTGGGGCCAACGTCCTGACTTTC

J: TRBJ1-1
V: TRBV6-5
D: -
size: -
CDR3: CASTIRPRGTEAFF
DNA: TGTGCCAGCACCATTCGACCACGGGGAACTGAAGCTTTCTTT

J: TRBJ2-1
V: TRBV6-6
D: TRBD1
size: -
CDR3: CASGLTGTPSGEQFF
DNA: TGTGCCAGCGGCTTGACAGGGACCCCAAGCGGTGAGCAGTTCTTC

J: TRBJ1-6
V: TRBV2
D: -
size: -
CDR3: CASSELSGFYNSPLHF
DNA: TGTGCCAGCAGTGAACTGTCAGGGTTCTATAATTCACCCCTCCACTTT

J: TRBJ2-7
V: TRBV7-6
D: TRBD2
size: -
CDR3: CASSRREGSVEQYF
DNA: TGTGCCAGCAGCCGGCGGGAGGGGTCGGTCGAGCAGTACTTC

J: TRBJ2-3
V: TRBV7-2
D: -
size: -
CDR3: CASSLSSSSTDTQYF
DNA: TGTGCCAGCAGCTTATCTAGTTCTAGCACAGATACGCAGTATTTT

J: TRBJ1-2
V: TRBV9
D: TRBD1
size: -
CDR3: CASSSPDRRHYGYTF
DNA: TGTGCCAGCAGCTCCCCGGACAGGAGGCACTATGGCTACACCTTC

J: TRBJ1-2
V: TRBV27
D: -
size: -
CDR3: CASSLSGQGGYTF
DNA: TGTGCCAGCAGTTTATCGGGCCAGGGTGGCTACACCTTC

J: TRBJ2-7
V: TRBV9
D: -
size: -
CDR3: CASIPTGLGRNEQYF
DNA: TGTGCCAGCATTCCAACAGGGTTGGGAAGGAACGAGCAGTACTTC

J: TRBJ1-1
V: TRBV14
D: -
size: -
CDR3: CASSQDKGLGGTTTEAFF
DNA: TGTGCCAGCAGCCAAGATAAAGGTCTTGGGGGGACCACCACTGAAGCTTTCTTT

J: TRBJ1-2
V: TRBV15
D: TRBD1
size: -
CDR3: CATSHRGNYGYTF
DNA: TGTGCCACTTCTCACAGGGGCAACTATGGCTACACCTTC

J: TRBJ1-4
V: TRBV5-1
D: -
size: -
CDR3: CASSLGGGAVREEEKLFF
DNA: TGCGCCAGCAGCTTGGGCGGGGGCGCGGTTAGGGAGGAGGAAAAACTGTTTTTT

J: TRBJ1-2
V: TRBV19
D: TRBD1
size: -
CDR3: CASSTGTGDGYTF
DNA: TGTGCCAGTAGTACGGGGACAGGGGACGGCTACACCTTC

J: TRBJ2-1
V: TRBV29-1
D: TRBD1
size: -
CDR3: CSDMGTGGFYNEQFF
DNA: TGCAGCGATATGGGGACAGGGGGATTCTACAATGAGCAGTTCTTC